This TCR beta chain was captured in a study of graft-versus-host responses after intestinal transplantation. Turning to the study itself: All recipients got anti-thymocyte globulin induction, then tacrolimus and steroids for about 3 years. Study observations and caveats: Early post-transplant falls in HvG clones accompanied the peak levels of circulating GvH clones.

This table comes from immunoSEQ multiplex PCR, and its TCRdb copy is limited to in-frame clones, with some not included. The sample includes approximately 58,000 clones, 85% to 90% seen only once; the top ten take roughly 1.7%. Of note for this clone: Its specificity is unknown.

The source of this sequence is a human patient who received an intestinal transplant, so some T cells may come from the graft donor. The sequenced sample was PBMCs, obtained 26 days after transplant.

The CDR3 bases are TGTGCCACCGAGTCGTCCCGGGATGAGCAGTTCTTC. It codes for CATESSRDEQFF. The chain recombines TRBV4-2 with TRBJ2-1, with D uncertain. This CDR3 comprises 12 residues. Germline V CDR1 and CDR2: LGHNA, YNFKEQ. Between the trimmed V and J ends, which lost 10 bases and 8 bases, there was a span of 15 bases.